The 25 T cell receptor beta chains below come from one sample, sequenced in a study of CD8 T cells in Susac syndrome. After extraction with the RNeasy kit, about 0.45 to 1 ug of the RNA was reverse transcribed using random hexamers. MiXCR, run by TCRdb on the immunoSEQ multiplex PCR reads, gives a single entry per CDR3 protein. The data show 150,000 to 200,000 distinct CDR3 sequences, roughly 92% seen once. Sequenced input: CD4+ T cells from PBMCs. These receptors originate from a human donor in good health.

The V and J genes are TRBV28 and TRBJ1-5; D remains unclear. This CDR3 is 16 amino acids long. Between the trimmed V and J ends, which lost 5 bases and 7 bases, there was a span of 21 bases. The V gene's germline CDR1 is MDHEN and CDR2 SYDVKM. The CDR3: CASSTPGRVSGQPQHF. CDR3 bases: TGTGCCAGCAGTACGCCGGGTAGGGTAAGCGGCCAGCCCCAGCATTTT.

This clonotype was recorded only once. The chain is built from TRBV20-1 and TRBJ2-5; 11 nucleotides align to TRBD2. CDR3 length equals 14 residues. The V gene's germline CDR1 is DFQATT and CDR2 SNEGSKA (reference sequence). Trimming at V came to 3 bases and at J to 4 bases, leaving 4 bases not matched to a gene. The CDR3 DNA sequence: TGCAGTGCTAGGACTAGCGGGGCACTAGAGACCCAGTACTTC. Translated, it gives CSARTSGALETQYF.

The J gene is TRBJ2-3, the V gene TRBV29-1, with TRBD2 identical over 7 bases. Trimming removed 4 bases from V and 1 base from J; junction bases left unmatched: 5. Germline V gene lookup returns CDR1 SQVTM and CDR2 ANQGSEA. CDR3 length: 14 amino acids. The chain's CDR3 is CSVVSLAGTDTQYF. CDR3 nucleotide sequence: TGCAGCGTTGTTAGCCTAGCGGGCACAGATACGCAGTATTTT.

The chain combines TRBV29-1 with TRBJ2-1; 9 positions agree with TRBD2. The CDR3 covers 13 residues. After removal of 4 bases from V and 7 bases from J, the junction contained 5 bases not matched to a gene. CDR1 SQVTM and CDR2 ANQGSEA come from the germline V gene. The CDR3 sequence is CSVASSGVNEQFF. The CDR3 bases are TGCAGCGTTGCGTCTAGCGGGGTTAATGAGCAGTTCTTC.

V and J are TRBV21-1 and TRBJ1-2; the table's D gene call, TRBD1, was not cross checked with the DNA. TRBV21-1 is termed a pseudogene. The CDR3 loop spans 14 amino acids. The CDR3: CASSTTGGRDGYTF. In DNA form, the CDR3 reads TGTGCCAGCAGCACTACAGGGGGCAGGGATGGCTACACCTTC.

This sequence joins TRBV6-2 or TRBV6-3 and TRBJ1-2, with D maybe TRBD1 (5 bases). Germline V gene lookup returns CDR1 MNHEY and CDR2 SVGEGT. V dropped 4 bases and J dropped 8 bases, with 26 bases sitting between them. The CDR3 is 17 residues long. CDR3: CASSSPPWRDSRGGYTF. The DNA of the CDR3 is TGTGCCAGCAGTTCCCCACCGTGGCGCGACAGCAGAGGCGGCTACACCTTC.

The genes are TRBV7-2 and TRBJ2-3, with D tentatively TRBD2 (6 bases). Germline assignment: CDR1 SGHTA and CDR2 FQGNSA. Trimming cost V 5 bases and J 2 bases, with 23 bases left between them. The CDR3 runs 18 residues. CDR3 DNA: TGTGCCAGCAGCCCAGTCCCGGGACTTATCGGGGACACAGATACGCAGTATTTT. This codes for CASSPVPGLIGDTDTQYF.

The chain uses TRBV5-4 and TRBJ1-2; a possible D gene is TRBD1 (5 bases). The CDR3 sequence is 15 residues long. Trimming removed 0 bases at V and 5 bases at J, with 14 bases between. CDR1 and CDR2 from the germline V gene are SGHNT and YYREEE (reference sequence). The CDR3: CASSLGVGTAYGYTF. CDR3 sequence (DNA): TGTGCCAGCAGCTTGGGGGTGGGGACGGCTTATGGCTACACCTTC.

The chain recombines TRBV3-1 with TRBJ2-2; D is perhaps TRBD1 or TRBD2 (5 bases each). Trimming took off 3 bases at V and 1 base at J, with 24 bases between the two ends. The CDR3 has 20 residues. Germline lookup yields CDR1 LGHDT and CDR2 YNNKEL (reference sequence). The CDR3 sequence: CASSHYRDPFSRKNTGELFF. The CDR3, as DNA: TGTGCCAGCAGCCATTATCGGGACCCCTTCTCCCGCAAGAACACCGGGGAGCTGTTTTTT.

The chain joins TRBV20-1 to TRBJ2-1; 11 nucleotides match TRBD2. Germline lookup yields CDR1 DFQATT and CDR2 SNEGSKA (reference sequence). V gave up 5 bases and J gave up 0 bases; unmatched junction bases: 9. The CDR3 has 17 residues. The CDR3 nucleotides are TGCAGTGCTGAAATAGCGGGGGGGAAAAGCTCCTACAATGAGCAGTTCTTC. This gives the protein CSAEIAGGKSSYNEQFF.

The chain is built from TRBV7-3 and TRBJ2-7, with TRBD1 as a possible D gene (8 bases). Germline CDR1 SGHTA, CDR2 FQGTGA. V was pared by 5 bases and J by 0 bases, with 14 bases between. The CDR3 totals 15 residues. The CDR3 nucleotides are TGTGCCAGCAGCAGGGGGGGACAGGCCTCCTACGAGCAGTACTTC. Its translation is CASSRGGQASYEQYF.

The chain uses TRBV7-3 and TRBJ2-1; 8 bases align to TRBD1. This CDR3 spans 13 amino acids. The J segment lost 9 bases and the V segment lost 5 bases, leaving 6 bases of the junction unmatched. CDR1 SGHTA and CDR2 FQGTGA come from the germline V gene. The DNA of the CDR3 is TGTGCCAGCAGCAGGACGACAGGGGCTGAGCAGTTCTTC. Translation gives CASSRTTGAEQFF.

The rearrangement uses TRBV29-1 and TRBJ1-5; 9 nucleotides line up with TRBD1. Germline CDR1 is SQVTM and CDR2 is ANQGSEA. The CDR3 totals 13 residues. With 6 bases clipped from V and 9 bases from J, the junction kept 9 bases outside the gene matches. The CDR3 coding sequence is TGCAGCGTGGCCGCCGGGACAGGGAGGCCCCAGCATTTT. This translates into CSVAAGTGRPQHF.

The V and J genes are TRBV27 and TRBJ2-3; D possibly matches TRBD1 or TRBD2 (5 bases each). The V and J ends lost 2 bases and 9 bases respectively, with 21 bases between them. The CDR3 has 16 amino acids. Germline CDR1 MNHEY, CDR2 SMNVEV (reference sequence). The CDR3 sequence is CASSLSGTLLVATQYF. For the CDR3, the DNA is TGTGCCAGCAGTTTAAGTGGGACCCTCTTGGTAGCGACGCAGTATTTT.

This chain joins TRBV4-1 and TRBJ2-2; D possibly matches TRBD1 or TRBD2 (6 bases each). Germline-derived CDR1 and CDR2 are MGHRA and YSYEKL. The CDR3 is 16 residues long. V lost 3 bases to trimming and J lost 5 bases, with 16 bases between them. As DNA, the CDR3 is TGCGCCAGCAGCCACCCCCCGGGGGCCGGTACCGGGGAGCTGTTTTTT. As protein: CASSHPPGAGTGELFF.

The V gene is TRBV5-1, the J gene TRBJ2-1; D is ambiguous. V lost 7 bases to trimming and J lost 5 bases, with 10 bases between them. The CDR3 has 12 amino acids. The germline V gene has CDR1 SGHRS and CDR2 YFSETQ. The CDR3 here is CASGKGNNEQFF. The CDR3 DNA sequence: TGCGCCAGCGGCAAAGGGAACAATGAGCAGTTCTTC.

The rearrangement links TRBV20-1 to TRBJ1-2; 9 bases match TRBD1. The CDR3 contains 14 residues. V dropped 4 bases and J dropped 4; count of bases not matched to a gene: 7. Germline V CDR1 and CDR2: DFQATT, SNEGSKA (reference sequence). Here the CDR3 reads CSAKPGQGPYGYTF. The CDR3, as DNA: TGCAGTGCTAAACCCGGACAGGGGCCCTATGGCTACACCTTC.

The chain links TRBV5-6 to TRBJ1-2; D remains ambiguous. The CDR3 loop spans 14 amino acids. The germline gives CDR1 SGHDT, CDR2 YYEEEE. Deletions cut 1 base from V and 7 bases from J, with 14 bases between. Here the CDR3 reads CASSLYRLEGGYTF. DNA for the CDR3: TGTGCCAGCAGCTTGTACAGACTTGAGGGTGGCTACACCTTC.

The chain has TRBV18 and TRBJ2-3; D ambiguous. The CDR3 extends over 17 amino acids. Between the trimmed V and J ends, which lost 2 bases and 0 bases, there was a span of 15 bases. Germline-derived CDR1 and CDR2 are KGHSH and LQKENI. CDR3 DNA: TGTGCCAGCTCACCATTATTGGCAGCCCCTAGCACAGATACGCAGTATTTT. Translation: CASSPLLAAPSTDTQYF.

The chain combines TRBV28 with TRBJ2-7; 9 bases align to TRBD1. J lost 7 bases, V lost 2 bases, and 9 bases had no gene match. The germline CDR1 and CDR2 sequences are MDHEN and SYDVKM. This CDR3 contains 15 residues. In DNA form, the CDR3 reads TGTGCCAGCAGTTTAAGGGGACAGGGACATGGGGAGCAGTACTTC. Its protein is CASSLRGQGHGEQYF.

J is TRBJ1-1 and V is TRBV6-1; D is perhaps TRBD1 (5 bases). Trimming removed 6 bases at V and 5 bases at J, with 13 bases between. Germline values: CDR1 MNHNS, CDR2 SASEGT. The CDR3 is 13 residues long. The CDR3 loop is CASSTARGTEAFF. CDR3 DNA: TGTGCCAGCAGCACAGCTCGGGGGACTGAAGCTTTCTTT.

This chain links TRBV28 with TRBJ1-4, with TRBD1 as a possible D gene (6 bases). The V gene's germline CDR1 is MDHEN and CDR2 SYDVKM. The CDR3 is 14 residues long. V lost 6 bases and J 4 bases, leaving 12 bases between the germline ends. This CDR3 reads CASRVGGSNEKLFF. The DNA of the CDR3 is TGTGCCAGCAGAGTAGGGGGAAGTAATGAAAAACTGTTTTTT.

The chain is built from TRBV5-1 and TRBJ1-5; 10 bases line up with TRBD1. J lost 7 bases, V lost 3 bases, and 4 bases had no gene match. The CDR3 extends over 14 amino acids. Germline assignment: CDR1 SGHRS and CDR2 YFSETQ. The DNA for the CDR3 is TGCGCCAGCAGCTCCGGGACAGGGGTACAGCCCCAGCATTTT. This sequence encodes CASSSGTGVQPQHF.

The rearrangement uses TRBV13 and TRBJ1-6; D is possibly TRBD1 (5 bases). Trimming removed 5 bases at V and 7 bases at J, with 9 bases between. Germline CDR1 PRHDT, CDR2 FYEKMQ (reference sequence). This CDR3 has 13 residues. The chain's CDR3 is CASSQYRNSPLHF. The CDR3 DNA follows: TGTGCCAGCAGCCAGTACAGGAATTCACCCCTCCACTTT. The entire variable domain, with the rest obtained from reference TRBV13 and TRBJ1-6, is as follows: AAGVIQSPRHLIKEKRETATLKCYPIPRHDTVYWYQQGPGQDPQFLISFYEKMQSDKGSIPDRFSAQQFSDYHSELNMSSLELGDSALYFCASSQYRNSPLHFGNGTRLTVT.

This sequence joins TRBV30 and TRBJ2-7, with TRBD2 as a possible D gene (6 bases). The CDR3 runs to 11 residues. Germline V lookup: CDR1 GTSNPN, CDR2 SVGIG (reference sequence). V lost 7 bases and J lost 5, with 12 bases in between. The CDR3 nucleotides read TGTGCCTCGGACTATACCCACGAGCAGTACTTC. It yields the protein CASDYTHEQYF.